The 21 T cell receptor beta chains given below trace back to one sample, sequenced in a study of cytomegalovirus exposure and HLA in healthy donors. This table comes from immunoSEQ multiplex PCR, and its TCRdb copy is limited to in-frame clones, with some not included. The sample comprises 280,000 or so clones, approximately 90% of which are singletons, and around 0.9% rests with the top ten. Sequenced material: PBMCs. These receptors were taken from a woman aged 18-29 years in good health and CMV-seronegative.

The chain has TRBV5-6 and TRBJ2-1; the D gene is possibly TRBD1 (5 bases). V was clipped by 0 bases and J by 0 bases, with 7 bases between them. Germline-derived CDR1 and CDR2 are SGHDT and YYEEEE. The CDR3 runs to 15 residues. The CDR3 nucleotides are TGTGCCAGCAGCTTGGGACAGAGCTCCTACAATGAGCAGTTCTTC. Translation: CASSLGQSSYNEQFF.

This chain connects TRBV7-2 to TRBJ2-5; D possibly corresponds to TRBD1 (5 bases). Trimming shortened V by 2 bases and J by 12 bases, and 13 bases separated the two germline ends. This CDR3 contains 12 residues. Per germline, CDR1 SGHTA and CDR2 FQGNSA. The CDR3 region is CASSLRQGIEYF. The CDR3 DNA reads TGTGCCAGCAGCTTACGTCAGGGAATAGAGTACTTC.

Written as DNA, the CDR3 is TGTGCCAGCAGTTCGGTAGCGGGACAGGGAACCTACGAGCAGTACTTC. It encodes CASSSVAGQGTYEQYF. V gene TRBV28 combines with J gene TRBJ2-7; tentative D call: TRBD1 (9 bases). This CDR3 spans 16 amino acids. The V end was cut by 4 bases, the J end by 2 bases, with 18 bases between. The germline V gene has CDR1 MDHEN and CDR2 SYDVKM.

The chain recombines TRBV28 with TRBJ1-1; D gene ambiguous. Germline CDR1 MDHEN, CDR2 SYDVKM. The CDR3 loop spans 13 amino acids. The ends were cut back, 3 bases at V and 3 bases at J, with 8 bases in the middle. This chain's CDR3 is CASSLTSDTEAFF. The CDR3 DNA follows: TGTGCCAGCAGTTTGACTTCTGACACTGAAGCTTTCTTT.

The chain joins TRBV28 to TRBJ2-3; 9 positions match TRBD2. The V gene's germline CDR1 is MDHEN and CDR2 SYDVKM. The CDR3 is made up of 17 amino acids. The V gene end was trimmed by 6 bases and the J gene end by 2 bases; junction bases not matched to a gene: 12. The CDR3 sequence: CASRNIGLAGYTDTQYF. CDR3 DNA sequence: TGTGCCAGCAGGAACATAGGCCTAGCGGGATACACAGATACGCAGTATTTT.

The CDR3 reads CASKGRRSGANVLTF. The CDR3 bases are TGTGCCAGCAAGGGGCGGCGGTCTGGGGCCAACGTCCTGACTTTC. The chain couples TRBV27 to TRBJ2-6; weak D call: TRBD1 (5 bases). The CDR3 has 15 amino acids. The ends were cut back, 7 bases at V and 1 base at J, with 11 bases in the middle. Germline assignment: CDR1 MNHEY and CDR2 SMNVEV (reference sequence).

The rearrangement links TRBV4-1 to TRBJ2-2, with no clear D. The CDR3 has 14 amino acids. V lost 3 bases, J lost 6 bases, and 11 bases lay in between. Germline V CDR1 and CDR2: MGHRA, YSYEKL. CDR3 coding DNA: TGCGCCAGCAGCCATCATCTCCAGTCCGGGGAGCTGTTTTTT. Its protein product is CASSHHLQSGELFF.

The V call is TRBV19, the J call TRBJ2-1; 7 nucleotides agree with TRBD1. Germline values: CDR1 LNHDA, CDR2 SQIVND (reference sequence). The CDR3 contains 13 residues. Unmatched junction bases numbered 10, after V lost 9 bases and J lost 8 bases. The CDR3 sequence: CARPGTDRHEQFF. CDR3 coding DNA: TGTGCCAGACCCGGGACAGACCGACATGAGCAGTTCTTC.

This rearrangement joins TRBV2 to TRBJ2-1; 7 nucleotides align to TRBD2. This CDR3 spans 14 amino acids. Trimming at V came to 7 bases and at J to 8 bases, leaving 11 bases not matched to a gene. Germline V gene lookup returns CDR1 SNHLY and CDR2 FYNNEI. CDR3 region: CASIGGSRGDEQFF. CDR3 nucleotide sequence: TGTGCCAGCATCGGCGGGAGCCGAGGGGATGAGCAGTTCTTC.

This clone was recorded once. This chain connects TRBV5-4 to TRBJ2-2, with 9 nucleotides matching TRBD1. CDR3 length equals 16 residues. Germline V gives CDR1 SGHNT, CDR2 YYREEE (reference sequence). Trimming took 3 bases from V and 7 from J; bases not matched to a gene: 10. CDR3 sequence reads: CASSSRALGQGGELFF. The CDR3 nucleotides are TGTGCCAGCAGCTCGCGGGCTTTGGGACAGGGCGGGGAGCTGTTTTTT.

V is TRBV28 and J is TRBJ2-3; 7 bases fit TRBD2. V was pared by 3 bases and J by 6 bases, with 6 bases of the junction left unmatched. The germline V gene has CDR1 MDHEN and CDR2 SYDVKM. The CDR3 sequence is 14 residues long. The CDR3 reads CASSLWGGDDTQYF. In DNA, the CDR3 is TGTGCCAGCAGTTTGTGGGGGGGGGATGATACGCAGTATTTT.

V is TRBV6-1 and J is TRBJ2-7, with a possible D match to TRBD1 (6 bases). Germline V gene sequence: CDR1 MNHNS, CDR2 SASEGT. V dropped 4 bases and J dropped 2 bases, with 9 bases sitting between them. The CDR3 covers 13 residues. The CDR3 nucleotides read TGTGCCAGCAGTGGAGACAGGACCTACGAGCAGTACTTC. It translates to CASSGDRTYEQYF.

CDR3 loop: CATTPRQGGWETQYF. The CDR3 DNA follows: TGTGCCACGACCCCCAGACAGGGCGGGTGGGAGACCCAGTACTTC. The chain recombines TRBV10-3 with TRBJ2-5; TRBD1 agrees at 7 bases. The trim removed 10 bases at V and 5 bases at J, leaving 16 bases unmatched. This CDR3 comprises 15 residues. Germline assignment: CDR1 ENHRY and CDR2 SYGVKD.

This clone was picked up one time. V and J are TRBV28 and TRBJ1-1; no reliable D call. The V and J ends lost 5 bases and 6 bases respectively, with 16 bases between them. The CDR3 sequence is 14 residues long. Germline CDR1 is MDHEN and CDR2 is SYDVKM. CDR3 nucleotide sequence: TGTGCCAGCAGTCCGTATCGCCGGGAGGCTGAAGCTTTCTTT. Protein sequence: CASSPYRREAEAFF.

This chain joins TRBV28 and TRBJ1-4; unclear D gene. The CDR3 covers 14 residues. With 3 bases removed from V and 8 bases from J, the gap between germline ends came to 13 bases. Germline V gene lookup returns CDR1 MDHEN and CDR2 SYDVKM. The CDR3 here is CASSLGGFEEKLFF. As DNA, the CDR3 is TGTGCCAGCAGTTTGGGAGGGTTCGAAGAAAAACTGTTTTTT.

The chain carries TRBV5-6 and TRBJ2-3, with 7 bases fitting TRBD1. Germline values: CDR1 SGHDT, CDR2 YYEEEE. V dropped 0 bases and J dropped 4; count of bases not matched to a gene: 5. The CDR3 has 15 residues. CDR3 protein: CASSLAYDRADTQYF. CDR3 nucleotides: TGTGCCAGCAGCTTGGCCTATGACAGGGCAGATACGCAGTATTTT.

The rearrangement joins TRBV27 to TRBJ2-3, with 7 bases lining up with TRBD2. V lost 6 bases to trimming and J lost 4 bases; unmatched junction nucleotides: 7. The CDR3 runs 14 residues. The V gene's germline CDR1 is MNHEY and CDR2 SMNVEV (reference sequence). The CDR3 DNA sequence: TGTGCCAGCAGCGAAGGGGCGGGGGCAGATACGCAGTATTTT. Protein sequence: CASSEGAGADTQYF.

J is TRBJ2-1 and V is TRBV9, with 11 nucleotides matching TRBD2. In germline, CDR1 is SGDLS, CDR2 YYNGEE. The CDR3 totals 16 residues. With V trimmed by 7 bases and J by 2 bases, 8 bases remained unmatched. The CDR3 sequence: CASERSGLAAYNEQFF. CDR3 DNA: TGTGCCAGCGAGAGATCGGGACTAGCGGCCTACAATGAGCAGTTCTTC.

The chain combines TRBV9 with TRBJ2-3; possibly TRBD2 for D (6 bases). Per germline, CDR1 SGDLS and CDR2 YYNGEE. The CDR3 runs to 14 residues. V lost 3 bases, J lost 8 bases, and 16 bases lay in between. CDR3 bases: TGTGCCAGCAGCGCCGGACCATCGGGAGCTACGCAGTATTTT. Translating it yields CASSAGPSGATQYF.

Turning to this clone: Compared with germline, one end of the junction differs, possibly owing to a read error. DNA of the CDR3: TGCGGAGAGGACACTAAATATGGCTACACCTTC. Translation: CGEDTKYGYTF. The chain uses TRBV20-1 and TRBJ1-2; D is possibly TRBD1 (5 bases). Germline assignment: CDR1 DFQATT and CDR2 SNEGSKA (reference sequence). The CDR3 extends over 11 amino acids.

The CDR3 here is CASTALRRRTGELFF. The CDR3, as DNA: TGTGCCAGTACCGCCCTTAGAAGGCGGACCGGGGAGCTGTTTTTT. V usage is TRBV19 and J usage is TRBJ2-2; no clear D gene. Germline loops: CDR1 LNHDA, CDR2 SQIVND (reference sequence). Trimming removed 7 bases at V and 5 bases at J, with 17 bases between. This CDR3 contains 15 residues.